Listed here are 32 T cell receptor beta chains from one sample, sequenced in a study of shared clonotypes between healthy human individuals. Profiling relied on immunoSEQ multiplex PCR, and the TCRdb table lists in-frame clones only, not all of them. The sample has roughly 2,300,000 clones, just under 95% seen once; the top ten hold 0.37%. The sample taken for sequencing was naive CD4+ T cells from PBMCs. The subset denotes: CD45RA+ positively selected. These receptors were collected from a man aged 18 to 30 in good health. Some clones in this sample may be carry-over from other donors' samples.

In nucleotides, the CDR3 is TGCGCCAGCAGCCCCTCCGGCGGGAGTTCTTTCAATGAGCAGTTCTTC. Translated, it gives CASSPSGGSSFNEQFF. The chain joins TRBV10-1 to TRBJ2-1, with 7 bases matching TRBD2. Losses at the gene ends were 6 bases for V and 6 bases for J; bases not matched to a gene: 14. The CDR3 spans 16 residues. CDR1 and CDR2 (germline): WNHNN, SYGVQD (reference sequence).

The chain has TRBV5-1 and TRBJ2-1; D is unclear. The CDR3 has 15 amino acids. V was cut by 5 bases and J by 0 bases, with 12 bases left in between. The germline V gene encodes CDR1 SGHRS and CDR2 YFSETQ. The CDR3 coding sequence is TGCGCCAGCAGTACCAGCACGGGCTCCTACAATGAGCAGTTCTTC. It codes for CASSTSTGSYNEQFF.

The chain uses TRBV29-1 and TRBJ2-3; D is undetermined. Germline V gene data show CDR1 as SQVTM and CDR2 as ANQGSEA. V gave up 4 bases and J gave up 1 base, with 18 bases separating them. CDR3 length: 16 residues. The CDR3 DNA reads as TGCAGCGTTGCAGGCATTTCTTCATGGGGCACAGATACGCAGTATTTT. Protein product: CSVAGISSWGTDTQYF.

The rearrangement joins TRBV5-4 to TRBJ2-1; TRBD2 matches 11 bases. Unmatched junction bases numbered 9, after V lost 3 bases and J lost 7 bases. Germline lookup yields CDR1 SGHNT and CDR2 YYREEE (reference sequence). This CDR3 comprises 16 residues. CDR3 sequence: CASSSGSGRAGNEQFF. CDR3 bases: TGTGCCAGCAGCTCGGGTAGCGGGAGGGCCGGTAATGAGCAGTTCTTC.

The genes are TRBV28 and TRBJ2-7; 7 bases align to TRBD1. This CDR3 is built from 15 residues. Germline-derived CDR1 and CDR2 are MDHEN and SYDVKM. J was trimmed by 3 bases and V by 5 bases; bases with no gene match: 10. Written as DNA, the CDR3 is TGTGCCAGCAGTCGGCCGAATACAGGGGTCTACGAGCAGTACTTC. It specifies CASSRPNTGVYEQYF.

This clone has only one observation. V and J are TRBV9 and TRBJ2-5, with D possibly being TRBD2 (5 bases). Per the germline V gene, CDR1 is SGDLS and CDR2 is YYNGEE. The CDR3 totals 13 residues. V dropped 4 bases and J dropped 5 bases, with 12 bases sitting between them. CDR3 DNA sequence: TGTGCCAGCAGCCTCAGACTAATGGAGACCCAGTACTTC. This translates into CASSLRLMETQYF.

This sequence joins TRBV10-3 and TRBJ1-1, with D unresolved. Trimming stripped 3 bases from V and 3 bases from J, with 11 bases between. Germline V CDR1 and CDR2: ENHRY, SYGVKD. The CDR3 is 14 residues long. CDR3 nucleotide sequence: TGTGCCATCAGTGAATCTTCGACGGACACTGAAGCTTTCTTT. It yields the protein CAISESSTDTEAFF.

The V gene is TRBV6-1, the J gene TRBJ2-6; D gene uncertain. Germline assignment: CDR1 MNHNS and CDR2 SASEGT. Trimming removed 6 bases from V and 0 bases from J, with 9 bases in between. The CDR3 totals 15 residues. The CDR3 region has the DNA TGTGCCAGCAGAGCGCAGGACTCTGGGGCCAACGTCCTGACTTTC. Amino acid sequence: CASRAQDSGANVLTF.

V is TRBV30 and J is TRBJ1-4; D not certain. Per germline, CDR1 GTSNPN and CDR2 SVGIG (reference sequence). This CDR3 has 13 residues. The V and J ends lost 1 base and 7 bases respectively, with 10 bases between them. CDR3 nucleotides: TGTGCCTGGAGTGCAACGGGCGGTGAAAAACTGTTTTTT. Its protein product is CAWSATGGEKLFF.

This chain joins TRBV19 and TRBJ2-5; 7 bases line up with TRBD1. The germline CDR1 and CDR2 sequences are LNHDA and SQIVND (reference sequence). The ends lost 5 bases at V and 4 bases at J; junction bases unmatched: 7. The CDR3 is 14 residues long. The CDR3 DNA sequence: TGTGCCAGTAGTCTTCGACAGGGCGGAGAGACCCAGTACTTC. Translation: CASSLRQGGETQYF.

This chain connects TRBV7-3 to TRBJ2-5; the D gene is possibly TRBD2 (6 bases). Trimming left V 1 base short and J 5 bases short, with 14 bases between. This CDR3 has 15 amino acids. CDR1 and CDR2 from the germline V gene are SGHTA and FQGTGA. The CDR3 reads CASSLISFRGETQYF. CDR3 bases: TGTGCCAGCAGCTTAATTAGCTTTCGGGGGGAGACCCAGTACTTC.

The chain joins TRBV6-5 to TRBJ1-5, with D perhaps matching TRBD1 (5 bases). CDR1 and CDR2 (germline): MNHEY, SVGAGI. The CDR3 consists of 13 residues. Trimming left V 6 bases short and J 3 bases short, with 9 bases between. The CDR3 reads CASSAGFNQPQHF. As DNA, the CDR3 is TGTGCCAGCAGCGCAGGGTTCAATCAGCCCCAGCATTTT.

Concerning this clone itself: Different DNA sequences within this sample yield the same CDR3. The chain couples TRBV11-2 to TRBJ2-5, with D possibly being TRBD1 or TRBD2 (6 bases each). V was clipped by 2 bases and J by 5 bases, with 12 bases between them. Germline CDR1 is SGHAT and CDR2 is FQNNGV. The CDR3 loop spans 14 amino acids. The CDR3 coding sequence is TGTGCCAGCAGCTTACGCCGAGGGGGGGAGACCCAGTACTTC. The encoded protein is CASSLRRGGETQYF.

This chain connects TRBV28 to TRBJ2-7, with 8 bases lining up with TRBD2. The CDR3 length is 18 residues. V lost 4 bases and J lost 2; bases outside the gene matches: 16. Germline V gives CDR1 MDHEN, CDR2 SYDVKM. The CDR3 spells CASSSPPFAGLGPYEQYF. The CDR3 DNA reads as TGTGCCAGCAGTTCACCCCCTTTCGCGGGACTAGGTCCCTACGAGCAGTACTTC.

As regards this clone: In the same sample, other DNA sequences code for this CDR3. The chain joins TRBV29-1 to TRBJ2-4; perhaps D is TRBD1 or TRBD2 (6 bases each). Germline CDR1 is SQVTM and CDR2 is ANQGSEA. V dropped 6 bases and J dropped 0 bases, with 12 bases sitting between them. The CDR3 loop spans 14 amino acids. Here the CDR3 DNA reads TGCAGCGTGGCGGGACACCTAGCCAAAAACATTCAGTACTTC. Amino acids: CSVAGHLAKNIQYF.

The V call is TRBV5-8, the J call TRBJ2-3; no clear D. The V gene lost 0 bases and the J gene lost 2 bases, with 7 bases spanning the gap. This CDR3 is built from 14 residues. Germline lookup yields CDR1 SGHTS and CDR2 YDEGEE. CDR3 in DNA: TGTGCCAGCAGCTTGGATGCCTCCACAGATACGCAGTATTTT. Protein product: CASSLDASTDTQYF.

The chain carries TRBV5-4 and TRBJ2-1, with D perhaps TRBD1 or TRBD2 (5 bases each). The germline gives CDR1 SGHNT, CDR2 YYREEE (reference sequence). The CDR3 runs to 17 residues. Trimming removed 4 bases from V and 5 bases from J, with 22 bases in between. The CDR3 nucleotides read TGTGCCAGCAGCCGGAAGGGGAACTCCGGGACCCACAATGAGCAGTTCTTC. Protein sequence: CASSRKGNSGTHNEQFF. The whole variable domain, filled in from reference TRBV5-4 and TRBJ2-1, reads ETGVTQSPTHLIKTRGQQVTLRCSSQSGHNTVSWYQQALGQGPQFIFQYYREEENGRGNFPPRFSGLQFPNYSSELNVNALELDDSALYLCASSRKGNSGTHNEQFFGPGTRLTVL.

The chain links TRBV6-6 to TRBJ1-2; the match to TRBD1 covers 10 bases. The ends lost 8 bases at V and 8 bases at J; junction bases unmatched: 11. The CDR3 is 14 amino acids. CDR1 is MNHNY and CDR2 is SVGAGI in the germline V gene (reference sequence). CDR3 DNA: TGTGCCAGCGAAGACAGGGGGCGATTGAGCGGCTACACCTTC. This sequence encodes CASEDRGRLSGYTF.

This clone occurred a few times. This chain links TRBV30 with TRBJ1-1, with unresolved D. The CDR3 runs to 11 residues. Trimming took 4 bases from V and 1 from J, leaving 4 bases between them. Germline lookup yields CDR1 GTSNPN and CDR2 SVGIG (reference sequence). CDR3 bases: TGTGCCTGGACGACGAACACTGAAGCTTTCTTT. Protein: CAWTTNTEAFF.

The CDR3 here is CASSYSRTGRNYGYTF. Written as DNA, the CDR3 is TGTGCCAGCAGTTACTCGCGGACAGGACGAAACTATGGCTACACCTTC. The V call is TRBV6-5, the J call TRBJ1-2, with 7 bases aligning to TRBD1. CDR3 length: 16 residues. The germline gives CDR1 MNHEY, CDR2 SVGAGI. J lost 2 bases, V lost 0 bases, and 6 bases had no gene match.

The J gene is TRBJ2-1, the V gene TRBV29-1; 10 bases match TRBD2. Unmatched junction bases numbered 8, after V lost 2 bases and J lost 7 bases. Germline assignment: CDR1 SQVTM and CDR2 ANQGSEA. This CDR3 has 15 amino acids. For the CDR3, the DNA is TGCAGCGTTGAACCCCTAGCGGGAGTGTGGAATGAGCAGTTCTTC. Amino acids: CSVEPLAGVWNEQFF.

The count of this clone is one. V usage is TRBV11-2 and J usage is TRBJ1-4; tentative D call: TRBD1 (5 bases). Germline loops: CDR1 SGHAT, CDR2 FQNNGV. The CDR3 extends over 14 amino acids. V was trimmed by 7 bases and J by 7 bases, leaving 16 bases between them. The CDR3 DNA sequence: TGTGCCAGCACCCGGGGAGGGGACGGTGAAAAACTGTTTTTT. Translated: CASTRGGDGEKLFF.

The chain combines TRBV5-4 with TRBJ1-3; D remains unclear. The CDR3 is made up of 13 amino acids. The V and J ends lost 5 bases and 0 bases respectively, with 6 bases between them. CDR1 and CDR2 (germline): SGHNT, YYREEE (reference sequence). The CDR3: CASSPTSGNTIYF. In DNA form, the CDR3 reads TGTGCCAGCAGTCCAACCTCTGGAAACACCATATATTTT. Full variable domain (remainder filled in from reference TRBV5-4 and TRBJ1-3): ETGVTQSPTHLIKTRGQQVTLRCSSQSGHNTVSWYQQALGQGPQFIFQYYREEENGRGNFPPRFSGLQFPNYSSELNVNALELDDSALYLCASSPTSGNTIYFGEGSWLTVV.

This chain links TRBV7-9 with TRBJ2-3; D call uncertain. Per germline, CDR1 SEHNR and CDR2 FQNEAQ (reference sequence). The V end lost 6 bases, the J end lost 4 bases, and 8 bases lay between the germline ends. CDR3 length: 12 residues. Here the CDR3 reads CASSSDADTQYF. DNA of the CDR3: TGTGCCAGCAGTTCAGACGCAGATACGCAGTATTTT.

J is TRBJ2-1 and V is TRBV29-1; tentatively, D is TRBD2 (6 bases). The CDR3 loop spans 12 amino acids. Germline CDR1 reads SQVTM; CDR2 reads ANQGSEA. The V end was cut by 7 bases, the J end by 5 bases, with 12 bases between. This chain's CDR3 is CSAGLLHNEQFF. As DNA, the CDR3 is TGCAGCGCGGGACTGCTTCACAATGAGCAGTTCTTC.

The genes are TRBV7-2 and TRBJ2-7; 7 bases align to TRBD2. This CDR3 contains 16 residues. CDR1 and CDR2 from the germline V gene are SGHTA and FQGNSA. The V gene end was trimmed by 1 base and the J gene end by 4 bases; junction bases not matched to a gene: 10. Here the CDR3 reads CASSLVMRETVYEQYF. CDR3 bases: TGTGCCAGCAGCTTAGTTATGCGGGAGACTGTTTACGAGCAGTACTTC.

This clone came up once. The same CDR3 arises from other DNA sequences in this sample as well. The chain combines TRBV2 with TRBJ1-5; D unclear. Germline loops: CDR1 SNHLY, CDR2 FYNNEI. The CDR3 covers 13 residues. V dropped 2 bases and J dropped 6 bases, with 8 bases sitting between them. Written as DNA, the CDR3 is TGTGCCAGCAGTGAATCGGGGAGTCAGCCCCAGCATTTT. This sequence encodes CASSESGSQPQHF.

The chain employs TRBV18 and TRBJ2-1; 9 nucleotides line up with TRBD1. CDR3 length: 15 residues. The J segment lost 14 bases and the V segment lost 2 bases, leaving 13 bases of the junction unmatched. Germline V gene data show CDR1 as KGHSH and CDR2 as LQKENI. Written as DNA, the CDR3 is TGTGCCAGCTCACCAACGAGACAGGGGGAGGGAGTTGAGTTCTTC. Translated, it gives CASSPTRQGEGVEFF.

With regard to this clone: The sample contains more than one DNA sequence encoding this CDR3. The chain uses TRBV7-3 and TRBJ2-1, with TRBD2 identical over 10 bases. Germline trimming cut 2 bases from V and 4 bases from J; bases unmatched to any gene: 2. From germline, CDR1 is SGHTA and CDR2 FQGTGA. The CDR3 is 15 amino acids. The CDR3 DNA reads TGTGCCAGCAGCTTATCGACTAGCGGGTACAATGAGCAGTTCTTC. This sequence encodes CASSLSTSGYNEQFF.

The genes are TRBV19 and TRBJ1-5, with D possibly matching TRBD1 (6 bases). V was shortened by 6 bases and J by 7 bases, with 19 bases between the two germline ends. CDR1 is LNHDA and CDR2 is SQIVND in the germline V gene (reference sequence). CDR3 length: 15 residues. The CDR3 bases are TGTGCCAGTAGGGGGGCGGAGATTTCAAGCCAGCCCCAGCATTTT. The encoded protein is CASRGAEISSQPQHF. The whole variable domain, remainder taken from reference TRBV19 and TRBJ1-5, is DGGITQSPKYLFRKEGQNVTLSCEQNLNHDAMYWYRQDPGQGLRLIYYSQIVNDFQKGDIAEGYSVSREKKESFPLTVTSAQKNPTAFYLCASRGAEISSQPQHFGDGTRLSIL.

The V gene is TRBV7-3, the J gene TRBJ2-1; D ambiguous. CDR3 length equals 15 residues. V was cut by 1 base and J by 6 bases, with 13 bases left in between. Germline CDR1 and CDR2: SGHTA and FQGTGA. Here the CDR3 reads CASSLIGQTVNEQFF. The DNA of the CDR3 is TGTGCCAGCAGCTTAATTGGGCAGACGGTCAATGAGCAGTTCTTC.

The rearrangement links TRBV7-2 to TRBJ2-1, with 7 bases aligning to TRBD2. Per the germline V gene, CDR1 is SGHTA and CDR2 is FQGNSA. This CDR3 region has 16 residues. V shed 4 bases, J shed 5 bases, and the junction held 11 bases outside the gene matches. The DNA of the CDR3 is TGTGCCAGCAGCTCGCTCTTCTCCGGGGGGAACAATGAGCAGTTCTTC. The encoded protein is CASSSLFSGGNNEQFF.